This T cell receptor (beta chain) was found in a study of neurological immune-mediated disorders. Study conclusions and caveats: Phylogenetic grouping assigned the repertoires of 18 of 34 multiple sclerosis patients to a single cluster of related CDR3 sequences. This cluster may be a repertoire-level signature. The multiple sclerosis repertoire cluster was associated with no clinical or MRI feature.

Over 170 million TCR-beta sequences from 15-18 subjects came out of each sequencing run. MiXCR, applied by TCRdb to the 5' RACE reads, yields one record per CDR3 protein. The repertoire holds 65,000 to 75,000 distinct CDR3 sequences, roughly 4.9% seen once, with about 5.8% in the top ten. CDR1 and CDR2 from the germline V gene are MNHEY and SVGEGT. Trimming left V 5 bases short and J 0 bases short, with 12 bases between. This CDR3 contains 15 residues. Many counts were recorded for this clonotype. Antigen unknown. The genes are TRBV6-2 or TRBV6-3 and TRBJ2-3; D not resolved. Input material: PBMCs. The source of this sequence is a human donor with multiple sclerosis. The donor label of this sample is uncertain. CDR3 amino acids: CASSEDTASTDTQYF. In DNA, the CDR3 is TGTGCCAGCAGTGAAGACACAGCTAGCACAGATACGCAGTATTTT.